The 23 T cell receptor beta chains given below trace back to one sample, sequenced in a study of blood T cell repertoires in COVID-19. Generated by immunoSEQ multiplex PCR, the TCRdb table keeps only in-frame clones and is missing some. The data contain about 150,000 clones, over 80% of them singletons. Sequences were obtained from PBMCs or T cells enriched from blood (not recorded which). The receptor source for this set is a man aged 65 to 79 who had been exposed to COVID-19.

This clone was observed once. CDR3 loop: CASSVRLSGSSSEQYF. CDR3 coding DNA: TGTGCCAGCAGCGTCCGACTAAGCGGGAGTTCCAGCGAGCAGTACTTC. The chain joins TRBV7-6 to TRBJ2-7; 8 bases match TRBD2. This CDR3 region has 16 residues. CDR1 is SGHVS, CDR2 FNYEAQ, per germline. The V segment lost 5 bases and the J segment 6 bases; nucleotides outside the gene matches: 15.

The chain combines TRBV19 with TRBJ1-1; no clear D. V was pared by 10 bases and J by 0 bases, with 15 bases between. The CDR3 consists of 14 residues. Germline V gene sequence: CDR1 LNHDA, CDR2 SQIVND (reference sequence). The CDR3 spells CATGVGGLNTEAFF. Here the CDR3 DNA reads TGTGCCACCGGGGTGGGCGGCTTGAACACTGAAGCTTTCTTT.

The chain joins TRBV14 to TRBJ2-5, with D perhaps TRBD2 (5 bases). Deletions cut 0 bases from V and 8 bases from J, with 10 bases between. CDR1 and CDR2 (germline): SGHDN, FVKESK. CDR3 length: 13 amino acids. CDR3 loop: CASSQDMRATQYF. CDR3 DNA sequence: TGTGCCAGCAGCCAAGATATGAGGGCTACCCAGTACTTC.

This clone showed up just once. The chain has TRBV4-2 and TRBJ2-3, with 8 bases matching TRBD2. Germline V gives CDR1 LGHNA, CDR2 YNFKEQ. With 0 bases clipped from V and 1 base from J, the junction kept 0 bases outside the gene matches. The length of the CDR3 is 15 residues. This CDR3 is CASSQEAGGTDTQYF. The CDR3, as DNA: TGTGCCAGCAGCCAAGAAGCGGGGGGCACAGATACGCAGTATTTT.

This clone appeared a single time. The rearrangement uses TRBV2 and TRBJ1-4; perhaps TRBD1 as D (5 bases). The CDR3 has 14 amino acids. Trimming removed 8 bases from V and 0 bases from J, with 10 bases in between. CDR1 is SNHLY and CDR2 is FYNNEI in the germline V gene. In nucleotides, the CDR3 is TGTGCCAGCCTCGGACAACCAACTAATGAAAAACTGTTTTTT. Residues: CASLGQPTNEKLFF.

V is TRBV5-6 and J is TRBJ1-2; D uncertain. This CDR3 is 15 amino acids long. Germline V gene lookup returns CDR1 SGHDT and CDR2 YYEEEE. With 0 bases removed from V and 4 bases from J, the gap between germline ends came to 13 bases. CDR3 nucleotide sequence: TGTGCCAGCAGCTTGGTTCGCCAAGAGGTCTATGGCTACACCTTC. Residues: CASSLVRQEVYGYTF.

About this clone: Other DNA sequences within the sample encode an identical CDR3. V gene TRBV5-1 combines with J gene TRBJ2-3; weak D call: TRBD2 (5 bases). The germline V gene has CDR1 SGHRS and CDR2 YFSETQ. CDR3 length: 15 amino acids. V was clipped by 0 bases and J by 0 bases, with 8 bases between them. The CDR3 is CASSLGSGSTDTQYF. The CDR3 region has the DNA TGCGCCAGCAGCTTGGGTTCGGGAAGCACAGATACGCAGTATTTT.

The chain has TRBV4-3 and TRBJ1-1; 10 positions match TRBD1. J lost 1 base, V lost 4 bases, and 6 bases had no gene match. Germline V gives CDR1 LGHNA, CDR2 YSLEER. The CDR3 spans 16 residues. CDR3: CASSPGTGEGNTEAFF. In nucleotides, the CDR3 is TGCGCCAGCAGCCCCGGGACAGGGGAAGGGAACACTGAAGCTTTCTTT.

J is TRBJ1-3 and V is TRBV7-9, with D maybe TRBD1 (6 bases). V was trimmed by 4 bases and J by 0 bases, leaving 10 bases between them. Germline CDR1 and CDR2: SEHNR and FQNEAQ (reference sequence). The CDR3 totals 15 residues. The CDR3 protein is CASSSRGSSGNTIYF. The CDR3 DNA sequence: TGTGCCAGCAGCTCCAGGGGAAGCTCTGGAAACACCATATATTTT. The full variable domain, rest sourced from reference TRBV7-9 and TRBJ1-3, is DTGVSQNPRHKITKRGQNVTFRCDPISEHNRLYWYRQTLGQGPEFLTYFQNEAQLEKSRLLSDRFSAERPKGSFSTLEIQRTEQGDSAMYLCASSSRGSSGNTIYFGEGSWLTVV.

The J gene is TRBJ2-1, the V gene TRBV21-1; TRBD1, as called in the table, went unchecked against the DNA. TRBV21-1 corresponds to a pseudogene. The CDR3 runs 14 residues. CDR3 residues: CASSKERQGVEQFF. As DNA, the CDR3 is TGTGCCAGCAGCAAAGAGCGTCAGGGGGTTGAGCAGTTCTTC.

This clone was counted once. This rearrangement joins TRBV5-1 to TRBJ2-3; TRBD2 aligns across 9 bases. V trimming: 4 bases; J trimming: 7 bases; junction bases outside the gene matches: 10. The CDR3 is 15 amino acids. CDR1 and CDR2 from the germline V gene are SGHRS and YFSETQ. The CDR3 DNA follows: TGCGCCAGCAGCCCAACCAGCGGGGGGATAAATACGCAGTATTTT. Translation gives CASSPTSGGINTQYF.

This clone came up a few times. The CDR3 spells CASSYPPVYEQYF. The CDR3 region has the DNA TGTGCCAGCAGTTACCCCCCCGTCTACGAGCAGTACTTC. The rearrangement joins TRBV6-2 or TRBV6-3 to TRBJ2-7, with D uncertain. The CDR3 is 13 amino acids. Looked up from germline, CDR1 is MNHEY and CDR2 is SVGEGT. Trimming removed 2 bases from V and 3 bases from J, with 8 bases in between.

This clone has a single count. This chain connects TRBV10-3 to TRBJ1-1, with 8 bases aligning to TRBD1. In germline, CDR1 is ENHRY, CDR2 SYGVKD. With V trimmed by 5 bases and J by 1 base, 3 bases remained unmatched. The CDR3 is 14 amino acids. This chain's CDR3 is CAISTGTGNTEAFF. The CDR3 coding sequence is TGTGCCATCAGTACCGGGACAGGGAACACTGAAGCTTTCTTT.

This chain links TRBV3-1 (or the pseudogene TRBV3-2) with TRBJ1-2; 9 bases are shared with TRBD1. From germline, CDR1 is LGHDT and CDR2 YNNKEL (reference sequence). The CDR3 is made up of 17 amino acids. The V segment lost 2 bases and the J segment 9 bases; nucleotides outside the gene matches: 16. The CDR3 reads CASSQLSEGTGGVRYTF. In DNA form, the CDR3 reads TGTGCCAGCAGCCAACTGAGCGAGGGAACAGGGGGCGTGCGCTACACCTTC.

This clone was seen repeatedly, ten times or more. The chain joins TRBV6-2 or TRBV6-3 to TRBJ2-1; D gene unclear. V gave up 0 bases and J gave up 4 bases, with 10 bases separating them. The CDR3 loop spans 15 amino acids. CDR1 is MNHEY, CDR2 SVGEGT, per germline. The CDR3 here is CASSYSPRGYNEQFF. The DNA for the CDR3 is TGTGCCAGCAGTTACTCCCCTCGCGGATACAATGAGCAGTTCTTC.

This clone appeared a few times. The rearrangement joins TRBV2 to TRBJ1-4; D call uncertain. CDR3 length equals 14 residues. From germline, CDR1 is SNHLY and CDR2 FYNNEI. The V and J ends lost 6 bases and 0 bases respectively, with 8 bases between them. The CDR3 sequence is CASRAQATNEKLFF. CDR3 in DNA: TGTGCCAGCAGGGCCCAGGCAACTAATGAAAAACTGTTTTTT.

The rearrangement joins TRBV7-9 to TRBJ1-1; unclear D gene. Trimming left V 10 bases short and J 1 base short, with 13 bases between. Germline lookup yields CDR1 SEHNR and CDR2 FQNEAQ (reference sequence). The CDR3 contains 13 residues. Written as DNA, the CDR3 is TGTGCCACCAAAATATCGCGGAACACTGAAGCTTTCTTT. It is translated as CATKISRNTEAFF. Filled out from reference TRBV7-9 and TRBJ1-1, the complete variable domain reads DTGVSQNPRHKITKRGQNVTFRCDPISEHNRLYWYRQTLGQGPEFLTYFQNEAQLEKSRLLSDRFSAERPKGSFSTLEIQRTEQGDSAMYLCATKISRNTEAFFGQGTRLTVV.

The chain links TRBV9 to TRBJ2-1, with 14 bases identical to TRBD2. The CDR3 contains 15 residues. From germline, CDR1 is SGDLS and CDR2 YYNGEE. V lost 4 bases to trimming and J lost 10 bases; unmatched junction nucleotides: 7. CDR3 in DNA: TGTGCCAGCAGCCCAGGACTAGCGGGGGGAGGGGAGCAGTTCTTC. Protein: CASSPGLAGGGEQFF.

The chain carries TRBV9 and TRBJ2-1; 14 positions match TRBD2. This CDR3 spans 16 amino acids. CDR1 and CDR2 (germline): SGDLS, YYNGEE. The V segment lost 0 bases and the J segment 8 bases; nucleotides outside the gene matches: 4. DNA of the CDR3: TGTGCCAGCAGCGTAGAGGGACTAGCGGGAGTCGATGAGCAGTTCTTC. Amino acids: CASSVEGLAGVDEQFF. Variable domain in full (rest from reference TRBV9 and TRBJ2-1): DSGVTQTPKHLITATGQRVTLRCSPRSGDLSVYWYQQSLDQGLQFLIQYYNGEERAKGNILERFSAQQFPDLHSELNLSSLELGDSALYFCASSVEGLAGVDEQFFGPGTRLTVL.

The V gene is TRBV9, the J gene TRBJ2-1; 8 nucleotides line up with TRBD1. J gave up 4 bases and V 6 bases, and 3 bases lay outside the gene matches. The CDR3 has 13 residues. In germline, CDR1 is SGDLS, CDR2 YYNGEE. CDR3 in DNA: TGTGCCAGCACCGGGACAGGTTACAATGAGCAGTTCTTC. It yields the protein CASTGTGYNEQFF.

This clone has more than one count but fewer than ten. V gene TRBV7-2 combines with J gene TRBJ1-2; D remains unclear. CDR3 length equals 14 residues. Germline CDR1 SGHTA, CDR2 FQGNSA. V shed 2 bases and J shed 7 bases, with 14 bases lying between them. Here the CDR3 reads CASSLNADSSGYTF. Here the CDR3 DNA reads TGTGCCAGCAGCTTAAATGCGGACTCCAGTGGCTACACCTTC. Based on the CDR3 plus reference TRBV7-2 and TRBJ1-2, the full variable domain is GAGVSQSPSNKVTEKGKDVELRCDPISGHTALYWYRQSLGQGLEFLIYFQGNSAPDKSGLPSDRFSAERTGGSVSTLTIQRTQQEDSAVYLCASSLNADSSGYTFGSGTRLTVV.

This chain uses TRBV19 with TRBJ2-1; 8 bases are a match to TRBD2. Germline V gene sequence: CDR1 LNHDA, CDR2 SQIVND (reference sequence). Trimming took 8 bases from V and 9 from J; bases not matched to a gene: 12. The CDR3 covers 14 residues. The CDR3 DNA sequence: TGTGCCAGTCGTGGGACGGGAGGGCCGCGTGAGCAGTTCTTC. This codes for CASRGTGGPREQFF. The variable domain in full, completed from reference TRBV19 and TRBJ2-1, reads DGGITQSPKYLFRKEGQNVTLSCEQNLNHDAMYWYRQDPGQGLRLIYYSQIVNDFQKGDIAEGYSVSREKKESFPLTVTSAQKNPTAFYLCASRGTGGPREQFFGPGTRLTVL.

In nucleotides, the CDR3 is TGTGCCAGCAGCCAAGATCGCAAGGGGGAGTACTTC. It yields the protein CASSQDRKGEYF. The J gene is TRBJ2-7, the V gene TRBV3-1 (or the pseudogene TRBV3-2), with D perhaps TRBD1 (6 bases). The V and J ends lost 0 bases and 11 bases respectively, with 11 bases between them. Germline CDR1 and CDR2: LGHDT and YNNKEL (reference sequence). The CDR3 runs to 12 residues.